These 10 T cell receptor beta chains came from one sample sequenced in a study of cytomegalovirus exposure and HLA in healthy donors. PCR involved 60 Vbeta and 13 Jbeta primers. Assay: immunoSEQ multiplex PCR; the TCRdb copy retains only in-frame clones and omits some. Of more than 100,000 clones listed, 79% are singletons. Input material: PBMCs. The receptor source for this set is a man aged 45 to 65 in good health and CMV-seropositive.

The rearrangement joins TRBV7-8 to TRBJ2-1; 12 bases map to TRBD2. CDR3 size: 17 residues. J gave up 8 bases and V 5 bases, and 13 bases lay outside the gene matches. Germline-derived CDR1 and CDR2 are SGHVS and FQNEAQ. The CDR3 reads CASSERLAGEGEDEQFF. Here the CDR3 DNA reads TGTGCCAGCAGCGAGCGACTAGCGGGAGAAGGGGAAGATGAGCAGTTCTTC. The full variable domain, its missing parts supplied by reference TRBV7-8 and TRBJ2-1, is GAGVSQSPRYKVAKRGQDVALRCDPISGHVSLFWYQQALGQGPEFLTYFQNEAQLDKSGLPSDRFFAERPEGSVSTLKIQRTQQEDSAVYLCASSERLAGEGEDEQFFGPGTRLTVL.

The chain uses TRBV19 and TRBJ2-5, with TRBD1 matching over 8 bases. The J call is in doubt because the DNA end fits TRBJ2-7 better. Germline CDR1 and CDR2: LNHDA and SQIVND (reference sequence). CDR3 length: 14 amino acids. CDR3: CASSTTGGTYEQYF. The CDR3 DNA sequence: TGTGCCAGTAGTACCACAGGGGGAACCTACGAGCAGTACTTC.

This sequence joins TRBV29-1 and TRBJ2-7; 12 positions match TRBD2. Germline lookup yields CDR1 SQVTM and CDR2 ANQGSEA. Trimming removed 4 bases from V and 3 bases from J; junction bases left unmatched: 7. The CDR3 loop spans 15 amino acids. CDR3 protein: CSVVSTSGSIYEQYF. Here the CDR3 DNA reads TGCAGCGTTGTCTCGACTAGCGGGAGTATCTACGAGCAGTACTTC.

This clone was seen a handful of times. The chain is built from TRBV9 and TRBJ2-7, with D perhaps TRBD1 (7 bases). The CDR3 runs 15 residues. Germline values: CDR1 SGDLS, CDR2 YYNGEE. V was shortened by 0 bases and J by 3 bases, with 13 bases between the two germline ends. The CDR3 DNA follows: TGTGCCAGCAGCGTAGGGCCAGGGGGGTACTACGAGCAGTACTTC. As protein: CASSVGPGGYYEQYF.

The rearrangement links TRBV2 to TRBJ2-7, with TRBD2 matching 16 bases. Germline-derived CDR1 and CDR2 are SNHLY and FYNNEI. This CDR3 comprises 16 residues. The ends lost 6 bases at V and 3 bases at J; junction bases unmatched: 5. The CDR3 nucleotides are TGTGCCAGCAGCGGGACTAGCGGGAGGGGTGACTACGAGCAGTACTTC. This gives the protein CASSGTSGRGDYEQYF.

The chain recombines TRBV5-1 with TRBJ2-7; 7 bases line up with TRBD1. The CDR3 has 15 residues. CDR1 is SGHRS and CDR2 is YFSETQ in the germline V gene. V was pared by 4 bases and J by 1 base, with 8 bases of the junction left unmatched. The CDR3 DNA follows: TGCGCCAGCAGCCGTAGCCGGGACAGTTCCTACGAGCAGTACTTC. This sequence encodes CASSRSRDSSYEQYF.

The rearrangement links TRBV10-1 to TRBJ2-3, with 7 positions matching TRBD2. CDR1 and CDR2 (germline): WNHNN, SYGVQD (reference sequence). The CDR3 consists of 16 residues. J lost 3 bases, V lost 1 base, and 7 bases had no gene match. The CDR3: CASSEYGREGTDTQYF. The CDR3 nucleotides read TGCGCCAGCAGTGAGTACGGCAGGGAGGGGACAGATACGCAGTATTTT.

The chain recombines TRBV2 with TRBJ2-5; D perhaps matches TRBD2 (6 bases). The CDR3 spans 14 residues. Trimming cost V 1 base and J 5 bases, with 11 bases left between them. Per germline, CDR1 SNHLY and CDR2 FYNNEI. CDR3 sequence (DNA): TGTGCCAGCAGTGAAGGTGGAGGGGTTGAGACCCAGTACTTC. Its translation is CASSEGGGVETQYF. The whole variable domain, filled in from reference TRBV2 and TRBJ2-5, reads EPEVTQTPSHQVTQMGQEVILRCVPISNHLYFYWYRQILGQKVEFLVSFYNNEISEKSEIFDDQFSVERPDGSNFTLKIRSTKLEDSAMYFCASSEGGGVETQYFGPGTRLLVL.

This clone has a handful of counts. This sequence joins TRBV7-9 and TRBJ2-7; TRBD1 might be the D (5 bases). Germline V CDR1 and CDR2: SEHNR, FQNEAQ (reference sequence). V was clipped by 0 bases and J by 0 bases, with 12 bases between them. The CDR3 has 16 residues. The DNA of the CDR3 is TGTGCCAGCAGCTTAGCGGCAGGGCGAGTCTCCTACGAGCAGTACTTC. Translated: CASSLAAGRVSYEQYF.

This rearrangement joins TRBV25-1 to TRBJ2-1; TRBD2 is a possible D gene (7 bases). V was cut by 6 bases and J by 0 bases, with 12 bases left in between. Germline CDR1 MGHDK, CDR2 SYGVNS. CDR3 length equals 15 residues. In DNA, the CDR3 is TGTGCCAGCAGGGGTAGGGGGGGCTCCTACAATGAGCAGTTCTTC. It codes for CASRGRGGSYNEQFF. Based on the CDR3 plus reference TRBV25-1 and TRBJ2-1, the full variable domain is EADIYQTPRYLVIGTGKKITLECSQTMGHDKMYWYQQDPGMELHLIHYSYGVNSTEKGDLSSESTVSRIRTEHFPLTLESARPSHTSQYLCASRGRGGSYNEQFFGPGTRLTVL.